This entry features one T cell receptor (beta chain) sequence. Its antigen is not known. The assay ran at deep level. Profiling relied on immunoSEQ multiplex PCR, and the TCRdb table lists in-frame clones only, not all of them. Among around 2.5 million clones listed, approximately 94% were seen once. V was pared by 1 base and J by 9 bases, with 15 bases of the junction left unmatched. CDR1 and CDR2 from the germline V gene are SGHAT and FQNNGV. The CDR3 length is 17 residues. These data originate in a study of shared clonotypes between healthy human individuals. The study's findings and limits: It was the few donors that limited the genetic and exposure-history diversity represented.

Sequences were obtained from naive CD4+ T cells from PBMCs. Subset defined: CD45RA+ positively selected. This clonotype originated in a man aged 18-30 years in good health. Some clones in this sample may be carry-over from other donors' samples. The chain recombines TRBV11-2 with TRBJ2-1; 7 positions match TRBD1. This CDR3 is CASSLVSGLQGIGEQFF. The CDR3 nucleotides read TGTGCCAGCAGCTTAGTTTCAGGCCTACAGGGGATCGGTGAGCAGTTCTTC.